This entry describes one T cell receptor beta chain. What it binds is not known. These data belong to a study of cytomegalovirus exposure and HLA in healthy donors. Study overall: HLA-typed donors contributed 65 million to 85 million unique TCRs, which were held in an early data release. There were approximately 400 genotyped donors. Of these, about 81% fell in the genetic ancestry cluster associated with self-reported Caucasian donors.

Amplification used 60 Vbeta primers and 13 Jbeta primers. Profiled with immunoSEQ multiplex PCR; TCRdb holds only in-frame clones, not every one. The sample comprises 140,000 to 150,000 clones, about 80% of which are singletons, and about 4.4% rests with the top ten. Findings of the study overall: In a later analysis, at a false discovery rate of 0.05, 16,951 TCR beta sequences matched HLA alleles. The study labeled approximately 150 TCR beta chains cytomegalovirus-associated.

V was pared by 6 bases and J by 9 bases, with 18 bases between. The CDR3 spans 14 residues. CDR1 MNHEY and CDR2 SVGAGI come from the germline V gene. Input material: PBMCs. V gene TRBV6-5 combines with J gene TRBJ1-5; D not resolved. This TCR was recovered from a man aged 35-49 years in good health and CMV-seronegative. The CDR3 protein is CASSPSHGIWPQHF. The CDR3 DNA follows: TGTGCCAGCAGCCCCTCCCACGGGATCTGGCCCCAGCATTTT.